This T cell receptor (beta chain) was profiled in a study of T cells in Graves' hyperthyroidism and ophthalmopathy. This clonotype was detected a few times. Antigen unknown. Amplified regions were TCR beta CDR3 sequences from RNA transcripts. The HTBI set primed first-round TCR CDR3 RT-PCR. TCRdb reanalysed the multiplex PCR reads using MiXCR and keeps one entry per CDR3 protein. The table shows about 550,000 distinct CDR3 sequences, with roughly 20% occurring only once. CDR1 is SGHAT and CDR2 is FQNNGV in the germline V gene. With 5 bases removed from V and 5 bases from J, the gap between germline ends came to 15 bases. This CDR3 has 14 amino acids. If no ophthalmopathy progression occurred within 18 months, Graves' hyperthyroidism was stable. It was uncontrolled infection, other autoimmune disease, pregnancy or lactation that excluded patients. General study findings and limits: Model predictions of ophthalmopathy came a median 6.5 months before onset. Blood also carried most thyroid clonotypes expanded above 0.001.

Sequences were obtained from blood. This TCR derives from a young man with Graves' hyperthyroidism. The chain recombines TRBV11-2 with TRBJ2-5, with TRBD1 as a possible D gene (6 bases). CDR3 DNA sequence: TGTGCCAGCAGCCGTTACAGGGCCCCGGAGACCCAGTACTTC. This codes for CASSRYRAPETQYF.